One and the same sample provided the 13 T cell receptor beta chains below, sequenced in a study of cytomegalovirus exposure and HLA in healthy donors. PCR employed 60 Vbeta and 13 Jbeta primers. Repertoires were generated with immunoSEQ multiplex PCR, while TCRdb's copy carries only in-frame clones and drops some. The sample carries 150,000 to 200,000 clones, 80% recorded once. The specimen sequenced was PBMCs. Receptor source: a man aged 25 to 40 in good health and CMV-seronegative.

The CDR3 DNA is TGTGCCAGCACGCGGGAAGGGACAGGGTCTGGCTACACCTTC. Translation gives CASTREGTGSGYTF. V is TRBV6-1 and J is TRBJ1-2; 9 positions agree with TRBD1. J lost 7 bases, V lost 7 bases, and 10 bases had no gene match. The CDR3 has 14 amino acids. Germline V CDR1 and CDR2: MNHNS, SASEGT.

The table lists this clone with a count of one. CDR3 loop: CASSSRGSYEQYF. In nucleotides, the CDR3 is TGTGCCAGCAGTTCTCGGGGCTCCTACGAGCAGTACTTC. This sequence joins TRBV27 and TRBJ2-7, with D possibly being TRBD2 (5 bases). The germline V and J ends were trimmed by 4 bases and 0 bases, with 7 bases remaining between them. There are 13 residues in the CDR3. Per the germline V gene, CDR1 is MNHEY and CDR2 is SMNVEV (reference sequence).

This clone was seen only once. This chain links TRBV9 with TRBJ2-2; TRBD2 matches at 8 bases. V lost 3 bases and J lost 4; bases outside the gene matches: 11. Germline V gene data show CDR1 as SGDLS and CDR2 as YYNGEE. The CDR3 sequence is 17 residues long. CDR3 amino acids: CASSAPAEGLVTGELFF. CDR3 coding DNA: TGTGCCAGCAGCGCGCCGGCAGAGGGACTAGTCACCGGGGAGCTGTTTTTT.

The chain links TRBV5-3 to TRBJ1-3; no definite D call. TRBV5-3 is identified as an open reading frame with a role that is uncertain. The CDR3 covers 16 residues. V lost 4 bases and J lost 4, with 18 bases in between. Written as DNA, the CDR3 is TGTGCCAGAAGCCCGGGAGGCAGGCTGTCCGGAAACACCATATATTTT. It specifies CARSPGGRLSGNTIYF.

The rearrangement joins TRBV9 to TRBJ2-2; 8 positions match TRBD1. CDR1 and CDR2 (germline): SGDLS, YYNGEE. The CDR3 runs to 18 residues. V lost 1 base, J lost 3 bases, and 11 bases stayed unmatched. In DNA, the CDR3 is TGTGCCAGCAGCGTAATCCGATCAGGGGGCCCGGACACCGGGGAGCTGTTTTTT. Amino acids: CASSVIRSGGPDTGELFF. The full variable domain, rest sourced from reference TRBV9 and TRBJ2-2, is DSGVTQTPKHLITATGQRVTLRCSPRSGDLSVYWYQQSLDQGLQFLIQYYNGEERAKGNILERFSAQQFPDLHSELNLSSLELGDSALYFCASSVIRSGGPDTGELFFGEGSRLTVL.

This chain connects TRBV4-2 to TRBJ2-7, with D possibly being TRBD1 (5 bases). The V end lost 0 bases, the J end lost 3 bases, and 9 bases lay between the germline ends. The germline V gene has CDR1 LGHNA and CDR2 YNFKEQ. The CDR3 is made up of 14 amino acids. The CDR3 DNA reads TGTGCCAGCAGCCAAGAAGGGGATTTCTACGAGCAGTACTTC. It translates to CASSQEGDFYEQYF.

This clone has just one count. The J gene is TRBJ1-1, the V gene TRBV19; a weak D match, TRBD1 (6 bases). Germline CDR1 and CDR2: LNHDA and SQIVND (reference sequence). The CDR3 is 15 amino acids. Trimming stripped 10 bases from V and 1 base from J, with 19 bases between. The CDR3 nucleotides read TGTGCCACCATGGGGGGGGCACCTAGGAACACTGAAGCTTTCTTT. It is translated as CATMGGAPRNTEAFF.

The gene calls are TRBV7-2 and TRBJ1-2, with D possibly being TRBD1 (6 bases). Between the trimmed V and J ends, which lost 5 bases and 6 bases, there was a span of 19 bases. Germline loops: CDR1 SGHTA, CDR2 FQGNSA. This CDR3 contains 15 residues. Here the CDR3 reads CASSQHRDQWNGYTF. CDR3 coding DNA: TGTGCCAGCAGCCAACACAGGGATCAGTGGAATGGCTACACCTTC. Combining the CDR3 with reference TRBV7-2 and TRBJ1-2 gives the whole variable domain GAGVSQSPSNKVTEKGKDVELRCDPISGHTALYWYRQSLGQGLEFLIYFQGNSAPDKSGLPSDRFSAERTGGSVSTLTIQRTQQEDSAVYLCASSQHRDQWNGYTFGSGTRLTVV.

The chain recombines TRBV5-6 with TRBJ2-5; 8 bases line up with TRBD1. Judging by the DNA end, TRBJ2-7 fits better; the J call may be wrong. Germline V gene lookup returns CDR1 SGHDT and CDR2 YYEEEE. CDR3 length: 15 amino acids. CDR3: CASSLGQGAFYEQYF. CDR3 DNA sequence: TGTGCCAGCAGCTTGGGGCAGGGGGCTTTCTACGAGCAGTACTTC.

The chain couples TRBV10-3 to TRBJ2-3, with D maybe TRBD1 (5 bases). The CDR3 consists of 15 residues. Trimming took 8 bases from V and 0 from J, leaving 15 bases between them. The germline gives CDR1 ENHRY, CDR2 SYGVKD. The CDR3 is CAIGLVAGSTDTQYF. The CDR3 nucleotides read TGTGCCATCGGTTTGGTTGCAGGGAGCACAGATACGCAGTATTTT.

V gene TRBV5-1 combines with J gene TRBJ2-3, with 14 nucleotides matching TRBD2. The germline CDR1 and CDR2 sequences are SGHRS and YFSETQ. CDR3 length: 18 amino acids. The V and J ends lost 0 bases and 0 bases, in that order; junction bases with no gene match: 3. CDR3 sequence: CASSLAGLAGASTDTQYF. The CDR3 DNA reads TGCGCCAGCAGCTTGGCGGGACTAGCGGGAGCCAGCACAGATACGCAGTATTTT.

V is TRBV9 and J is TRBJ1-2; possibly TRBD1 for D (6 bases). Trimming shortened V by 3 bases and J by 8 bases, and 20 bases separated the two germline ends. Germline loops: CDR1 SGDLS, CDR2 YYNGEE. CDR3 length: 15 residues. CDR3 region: CASSERGHRDRGYTF. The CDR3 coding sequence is TGTGCCAGCAGCGAGAGGGGCCACAGGGATCGAGGCTACACCTTC. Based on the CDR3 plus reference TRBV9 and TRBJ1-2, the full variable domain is DSGVTQTPKHLITATGQRVTLRCSPRSGDLSVYWYQQSLDQGLQFLIQYYNGEERAKGNILERFSAQQFPDLHSELNLSSLELGDSALYFCASSERGHRDRGYTFGSGTRLTVV.

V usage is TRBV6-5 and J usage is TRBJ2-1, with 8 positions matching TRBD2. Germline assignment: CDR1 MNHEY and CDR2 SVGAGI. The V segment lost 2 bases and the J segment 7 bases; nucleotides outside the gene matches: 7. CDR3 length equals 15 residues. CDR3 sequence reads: CASSYGSSGYNEQFF. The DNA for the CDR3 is TGTGCCAGCAGTTACGGGTCTAGCGGGTATAATGAGCAGTTCTTC.